This passage covers 20 T cell receptor beta chains from one sample sequenced in a study of response to subunit inactivated influenza vaccine. TCRdb reanalysed the RT-PCR reads using MiXCR and keeps one entry per CDR3 protein. This table has about 480,000 distinct CDR3 sequences, 9.5% to 13% appearing once. The sample consisted of PBMCs from blood, taken roughly 45 days after vaccination. These receptors came from a man aged 45-65 years who received an inactivated influenza vaccine.

V usage is TRBV11-2 and J usage is TRBJ2-5; 9 nucleotides line up with TRBD2. The germline V gene has CDR1 SGHAT and CDR2 FQNNGV. The CDR3 loop spans 15 amino acids. V lost 7 bases, J lost 2 bases, and 8 bases stayed unmatched. The DNA for the CDR3 is TGTGCCAGCACCATTAGCGGGAGCGTACAAGAGACCCAGTACTTC. This encodes CASTISGSVQETQYF.

This clonotype was observed many times. In DNA form, the CDR3 reads TGTGCCAGCAGCTTGATGCGGGAGAGCTACGAGCAGTACTTC. Amino acids: CASSLMRESYEQYF. The chain joins TRBV5-6 to TRBJ2-7; 7 positions match TRBD2. The V gene's germline CDR1 is SGHDT and CDR2 YYEEEE. Trimming took 1 base from V and 3 from J; bases not matched to a gene: 4. CDR3 size: 14 residues.

The J gene is TRBJ1-6, the V gene TRBV21-1; the listed D gene, TRBD1, was not tested against the DNA. TRBV21-1 is noted as a pseudogene. The CDR3 is 15 amino acids. CDR3 region: CASSTGGGYNSPLHF. CDR3 nucleotides: TGTGCCAGCAGCACCGGAGGGGGGTATAATTCACCCCTCCACTTT.

At least ten counts were recorded for this clonotype. The genes are TRBV29-1 and TRBJ2-7, with D possibly matching TRBD1 (5 bases). This CDR3 region has 12 residues. Germline CDR1 SQVTM, CDR2 ANQGSEA. The ends were cut back, 4 bases at V and 5 bases at J, with 12 bases in the middle. In DNA form, the CDR3 reads TGCAGCGTTGCGTCCAGGGTACACGAGCAGTACTTC. Translating it yields CSVASRVHEQYF.

The table lists this clonotype with many counts. V gene TRBV10-3 combines with J gene TRBJ1-2; D is perhaps TRBD1 (6 bases). The CDR3 extends over 13 amino acids. Trimming removed 4 bases from V and 6 bases from J, with 12 bases in between. From germline, CDR1 is ENHRY and CDR2 SYGVKD. This chain's CDR3 is CAISVQQGDGYTF. The DNA for the CDR3 is TGTGCCATCAGTGTACAACAGGGAGATGGCTACACCTTC.

In regard to this clonotype: The junction shows a germline mismatch at one end, possibly a read error. The chain carries TRBV5-1 and TRBJ2-3; no clear D. The CDR3 has 14 residues. Germline V gene sequence: CDR1 SGHRS, CDR2 YFSETQ. The chain's CDR3 is CASSLRARTDTKYF. CDR3 DNA: TGCGCCAGCAGCTTGCGGGCGCGAACAGATACGAAGTATTTT.

This chain links TRBV4-3 with TRBJ2-7; D is perhaps TRBD1 (5 bases). Per germline, CDR1 LGHNA and CDR2 YSLEER. This CDR3 is 18 amino acids long. Trimming removed 2 bases from V and 3 bases from J, with 23 bases in between. CDR3 region: CASSQYARRDRRFYEQYF. Here the CDR3 DNA reads TGCGCCAGCAGCCAATACGCCCGTCGAGACAGAAGATTCTACGAGCAGTACTTC.

This clonotype was seen many times. The J gene is TRBJ2-7, the V gene TRBV4-3; 12 nucleotides agree with TRBD2. The CDR3 sequence is 15 residues long. Germline V gives CDR1 LGHNA, CDR2 YSLEER. V dropped 4 bases and J dropped 4; count of bases not matched to a gene: 5. The CDR3 sequence: CASSLRLAGEYEQYF. CDR3 coding DNA: TGCGCCAGCAGCCTCCGACTAGCGGGAGAGTACGAGCAGTACTTC.

This sequence joins TRBV6-1 and TRBJ1-3, with 10 nucleotides matching TRBD1. The CDR3 contains 17 residues. Unmatched junction bases numbered 10, after V lost 6 bases and J lost 2 bases. Germline CDR1 reads MNHNS; CDR2 reads SASEGT. CDR3 region: CASSPPPGQGTGNTIYF. Written as DNA, the CDR3 is TGTGCCAGCAGCCCTCCTCCGGGACAGGGGACTGGAAACACCATATATTTT.

This clonotype was seen at least ten times. The gene calls are TRBV20-1 and TRBJ2-1; TRBD2 matches 12 bases. Germline CDR1 reads DFQATT; CDR2 reads SNEGSKA (reference sequence). V trimming: 6 bases; J trimming: 8 bases; junction bases outside the gene matches: 5. There are 13 residues in the CDR3. Written as DNA, the CDR3 is TGCAGTGCCCTAGCGGGGGGGGTCCATGAGCAGTTCTTC. Its translation is CSALAGGVHEQFF.

This clonotype was seen at least ten times. This chain joins TRBV12-3 or TRBV12-4 and TRBJ1-1; D gene ambiguous. The length of the CDR3 is 14 residues. Trimming took off 4 bases at V and 1 base at J, with 10 bases between the two ends. The CDR3 here is CASSYWARNTEAFF. The CDR3 coding sequence is TGTGCCAGCAGTTATTGGGCGCGGAACACTGAAGCTTTCTTT.

This clonotype was seen ten or more times. The chain joins TRBV20-1 to TRBJ2-7; TRBD1 might be the D (7 bases). The CDR3 contains 12 residues. CDR1 and CDR2 (germline): DFQATT, SNEGSKA (reference sequence). Trimming removed 2 bases from V and 7 bases from J, with 12 bases in between. CDR3 residues: CSARTGAGEQYF. CDR3 DNA sequence: TGCAGTGCTAGAACAGGGGCGGGGGAGCAGTACTTC.

In its sample, this clonotype was seen a few times. The rearrangement uses TRBV5-1 and TRBJ2-7; 10 nucleotides align to TRBD2. V lost 4 bases, J lost 5 bases, and 9 bases stayed unmatched. The germline V gene has CDR1 SGHRS and CDR2 YFSETQ. The CDR3 consists of 15 residues. As DNA, the CDR3 is TGCGCCAGCAGCCAAACTAGCGGGATTGGCCACGAGCAGTACTTC. Translated: CASSQTSGIGHEQYF.

This clonotype was seen repeatedly, ten times or more. V and J are TRBV6-5 and TRBJ2-7; D may be TRBD1 (5 bases). V gave up 4 bases and J gave up 0 bases, with 10 bases separating them. CDR1 and CDR2 from the germline V gene are MNHEY and SVGAGI. This CDR3 has 14 residues. The CDR3 protein is CASSFSGFSYEQYF. The CDR3 DNA follows: TGTGCCAGCAGTTTCTCAGGGTTCTCCTACGAGCAGTACTTC.

CDR3 sequence reads: CATSRDTGGYYEQYF. The DNA of the CDR3 is TGTGCCACCAGCAGAGATACAGGGGGCTACTACGAGCAGTACTTC. V usage is TRBV15 and J usage is TRBJ2-7, with 9 nucleotides matching TRBD1. Losses at the gene ends were 0 bases for V and 3 bases for J; bases not matched to a gene: 3. This CDR3 is built from 15 residues. The germline V gene has CDR1 LNHNV and CDR2 YYDKDF (reference sequence).

This clonotype was picked up many times. This chain joins TRBV12-3 or TRBV12-4 and TRBJ1-3; unclear D gene. V lost 4 bases, J lost 0 bases, and 4 bases lay in between. The CDR3 runs to 13 residues. The CDR3: CASSWGSGNTIYF. Written as DNA, the CDR3 is TGTGCCAGCAGTTGGGGCTCTGGAAACACCATATATTTT.

This clonotype was observed a few times. CDR3 nucleotides: TGCGCCAGCAGCGAGGGGGGCCAGACGGATACGCAGTATTTT. Protein product: CASSEGGQTDTQYF. This chain connects TRBV5-1 to TRBJ2-3; TRBD1 or TRBD2 may be the D gene (6 bases each). CDR1 and CDR2 from the germline V gene are SGHRS and YFSETQ. The CDR3 runs 14 residues. V lost 4 bases and J 6 bases, leaving 15 bases between the germline ends. The full variable domain, with the rest looked up from reference TRBV5-1 and TRBJ2-3, is KAGVTQTPRYLIKTRGQQVTLSCSPISGHRSVSWYQQTPGQGLQFLFEYFSETQRNKGNFPGRFSGRQFSNSRSEMNVSTLELGDSALYLCASSEGGQTDTQYFGPGTRLTVL.

The chain carries TRBV5-1 and TRBJ2-2; D is tentatively TRBD1 or TRBD2 (5 bases each). Trimming took off 7 bases at V and 4 bases at J, with 14 bases between the two ends. This CDR3 is built from 14 residues. Germline V CDR1 and CDR2: SGHRS, YFSETQ. Here the CDR3 reads CASGDSLATGELFF. The CDR3 DNA reads TGCGCCAGCGGTGACAGCCTAGCCACCGGGGAGCTGTTTTTT.

This clonotype was recorded many times. This chain links TRBV12-3 or TRBV12-4 with TRBJ2-1, with TRBD2 matching 7 bases. J lost 4 bases, V lost 1 base, and 4 bases had no gene match. The CDR3 has 15 residues. The CDR3 protein is CASSLGASGYNEQFF. The CDR3 nucleotides are TGTGCCAGCAGTTTAGGGGCTAGCGGATACAATGAGCAGTTCTTC.

Many counts were recorded for this clonotype. The CDR3 sequence: CASSTSGSYEQYF. As DNA, the CDR3 is TGTGCCAGCAGTACCAGCGGCTCCTACGAGCAGTACTTC. The V call is TRBV12-3 or TRBV12-4, the J call TRBJ2-7; tentatively, D is TRBD2 (5 bases). There are 13 residues in the CDR3. The V end was cut by 5 bases, the J end by 0 bases, with 8 bases between.